Listed below are T cell receptor beta chains from one sample, sequenced in a study of T cell repertoires in cytomegalovirus infection. TCRdb independently ran MiXCR on the reads; one entry per CDR3 protein. Here the sample spans about 360,000 distinct CDR3 sequences, less than 20% being singletons. Material for sequencing was PBMCs. All receptors come from a human donor in good health (CMV status not recorded). Some clones in this sample may be carry-over from other donors' samples. The CDR3 runs from the conserved cysteine through the conserved F or W. The D gene is left open where the match is weak. Rows may omit the clone size; those that give it use once, few, many or a size class.

TRBJ1-5,.,many,TRBV7-2,CASSTQWGQGQPQHF,TGTGCCAGCAGCACACAATGGGGTCAAGGTCAGCCCCAGCATTTT
TRBJ1-5,.,few,TRBV5-6,CASSSRLYSNQPQHF,TGTGCCAGCAGTTCTAGACTGTATAGCAATCAGCCCCAGCATTTT
TRBJ2-1,TRBD2,many,TRBV7-9,CASSERGSGLAGDEQFF,TGTGCCAGCAGCGAGAGAGGATCGGGACTAGCGGGGGATGAGCAGTTCTTC
TRBJ1-1,.,.,TRBV10-3,CAISEDEGVPEAFF,TGTGCCATCAGTGAAGATGAAGGGGTACCTGAAGCTTTCTTT
TRBJ2-7,TRBD2,.,TRBV5-6,CASTNPTSASSYEQYF,TGTGCCAGCACGAACCCCACTAGCGCGAGCTCCTACGAGCAGTACTTC
TRBJ1-1,TRBD1,.,TRBV12-3/TRBV12-4,CASTRDRGFAEAFF,TGTGCCAGCACCCGGGACAGGGGGTTCGCGGAAGCTTTCTTT
TRBJ2-1,TRBD2,.,TRBV29-1,CSARLAGLGEQFF,TGCAGCGCTCGACTAGCGGGGTTGGGTGAGCAGTTCTTC
TRBJ2-1,TRBD2,few,TRBV2,CASRASSGHYNEQFF,TGTGCCAGCAGGGCGTCTAGCGGACACTACAATGAGCAGTTCTTC
TRBJ1-3,.,.,TRBV12-3/TRBV12-4,CASRATTGQGNTIYF,TGTGCCAGCAGAGCTACGACGGGACAAGGAAACACCATATATTTT
TRBJ2-3,TRBD2,few,TRBV7-9,CASSSTGTSGPTDTQYF,TGTGCCAGCAGCTCTACCGGGACTAGCGGACCCACAGATACGCAGTATTTT
TRBJ2-3,TRBD1,many,TRBV7-2,CASSLALASGGGDTQYF,TGTGCCAGCAGCTTAGCGCTGGCGTCAGGGGGCGGAGATACGCAGTATTTT
TRBJ2-7,.,.,TRBV20-1,CSARPPGVPYEQYF,TGCAGTGCTAGACCACCAGGGGTCCCCTACGAGCAGTACTTC
TRBJ1-3,TRBD1,many,TRBV7-2,CASSLERTGTGNTIYF,TGTGCCAGCAGCTTAGAGCGGACAGGGACTGGAAACACCATATATTTT
TRBJ2-2,.,few,TRBV7-9,CASTSRLGFGTGELFF,TGTGCCAGCACCAGCCGCCTAGGGTTTGGGACCGGGGAGCTGTTTTTT
TRBJ1-1,.,few,TRBV10-3,CAIRDLLGTEAFF,TGTGCCATCAGGGACTTACTGGGAACTGAAGCTTTCTTT
TRBJ2-1,TRBD2,.,TRBV3-1,CASSQVAGVGYNEQFF,TGTGCCAGCAGCCAAGTAGCGGGAGTTGGCTACAATGAGCAGTTCTTC
TRBJ2-1,TRBD2,.,TRBV27,CASSVLAYSYNEQFF,TGTGCCAGCTCCGTACTAGCGTATTCCTACAATGAGCAGTTCTTC
TRBJ1-6,.,many,TRBV12-3/TRBV12-4,CASSGGAGSPLHF,TGTGCCAGCAGCGGGGGCGCGGGTTCACCCCTCCACTTT
TRBJ2-7,.,few,TRBV6-2/TRBV6-3,CASSPRAGGTYEQYF,TGTGCCAGCAGCCCCCGGGCGGGCGGCACCTACGAGCAGTACTTC
TRBJ1-5,.,.,TRBV6-6,CASNGESNQPQHF,TGTGCCAGCAATGGGGAAAGTAATCAGCCCCAGCATTTT
TRBJ2-7,.,.,TRBV27,CASRISQGHEQYF,TGTGCCAGCAGGATCTCACAGGGTCACGAGCAGTACTTC
TRBJ2-3,.,few,TRBV29-1,CSVVVLGTQYF,TGCAGCGTTGTCGTGTTGGGTACGCAGTATTTT
TRBJ2-1,.,.,TRBV12-3/TRBV12-4,CASSFWDNEQFF,TGTGCCAGCAGTTTCTGGGACAATGAGCAGTTCTTC
TRBJ1-2,.,.,TRBV10-3,CAISESSRPDYGYTF,TGTGCCATCAGTGAGTCGAGCAGGCCCGACTATGGCTACACCTTC
TRBJ2-7,.,many,TRBV7-2,CASSRDTNYEQYF,TGTGCCAGCAGCCGGGACACGAACTACGAGCAGTACTTC
TRBJ1-6,.,few,TRBV20-1,CSARDPTLGSYNSPLHF,TGCAGTGCTAGAGACCCGACGTTGGGCAGCTATAATTCACCCCTCCACTTT
TRBJ2-5,.,.,TRBV20-1,CSAKVGYETQYF,TGCAGTGCCAAAGTCGGTTACGAGACCCAGTACTTC
TRBJ2-1,.,many,TRBV7-2,CASLQSGSYNEQFF,TGTGCCAGCCTACAGTCAGGCTCCTACAATGAGCAGTTCTTC
TRBJ1-1,.,few,TRBV6-5,CASSRHTEAFF,TGTGCCAGCAGTCGGCATACTGAAGCTTTCTTT
TRBJ2-5,TRBD1,few,TRBV6-2/TRBV6-3,CASSNPGQGKTQYF,TGTGCCAGCAGTAACCCGGGACAGGGAAAGACCCAGTACTTC
TRBJ2-3,TRBD2,.,TRBV20-1,CSARDGRRGDTQYF,TGCAGTGCTAGAGACGGGAGGCGGGGAGATACGCAGTATTTT
TRBJ2-1,.,.,TRBV5-1,CASSMAWGPAYNEQFF,TGCGCCAGCAGCATGGCTTGGGGTCCGGCCTACAATGAGCAGTTCTTC
TRBJ2-1,TRBD1,few,TRBV5-8,CASSAVGQSYNEQFF,TGTGCCAGCAGCGCTGTGGGACAGTCCTACAATGAGCAGTTCTTC
TRBJ1-2,.,.,TRBV5-6,CASSSRRTLIIYGYTF,TGTGCCAGCAGCTCTCGCAGGACGCTTATAATTTATGGCTACACCTTC
TRBJ2-2,TRBD2,few,TRBV5-6,CASSVDGRETGELFF,TGTGCCAGCAGCGTCGACGGGAGGGAGACCGGGGAGCTGTTTTTT
TRBJ2-4,.,many,TRBV11-2,CASRGLAKNIQYF,TGTGCCAGCAGGGGCCTAGCCAAAAACATTCAGTACTTC
TRBJ2-2,.,.,TRBV5-1,CASSSGTVMNTGELFF,TGCGCCAGCAGCTCTGGGACGGTGATGAACACCGGGGAGCTGTTTTTT
TRBJ2-7,.,few,TRBV24-1,CATSGDSYEQYF,TGTGCCACCAGTGGGGACTCCTACGAGCAGTACTTC
TRBJ2-2,TRBD1,few,TRBV29-1,CSALTGVGTGELFF,TGCAGCGCTTTGACAGGGGTTGGCACCGGGGAGCTGTTTTTT
TRBJ2-1,TRBD2,many,TRBV20-1,CSARKRENSYNEQFF,TGCAGTGCTCGAAAGCGGGAAAACTCCTACAATGAGCAGTTCTTC
TRBJ1-6,.,many,TRBV7-2,CASTYNVASPLHF,TGTGCCAGCACATACAATGTGGCTTCACCCCTCCACTTT
TRBJ2-3,.,many,TRBV7-6,CASSLLAGDTQYF,TGTGCCAGCAGCTTACTGGCGGGAGATACGCAGTATTTT
TRBJ1-1,.,few,TRBV27,CASSLFSLKGTEAFF,TGTGCCAGCAGTTTATTTAGCCTCAAGGGCACTGAAGCTTTCTTT
TRBJ2-1,.,.,TRBV2,CASSESGGRPFF,TGTGCCAGCAGTGAAAGTGGCGGGCGCCCGTTCTTC
TRBJ2-1,.,few,TRBV4-1,CASSRLNASYNEQFF,TGCGCCAGCAGCCGCCTAAATGCCTCCTACAATGAGCAGTTCTTC
TRBJ1-2,.,many,TRBV7-2,CASSLGSGTYGYTF,TGTGCCAGCAGCTTAGGGTCAGGCACTTATGGCTACACCTTC
TRBJ2-3,TRBD1,.,TRBV11-2,CASSSWTGYRYTQYF,TGTGCCAGCAGCTCGTGGACAGGGTATAGGTATACGCAGTATTTT
TRBJ1-5,.,.,TRBV2,CASSGGYGNQPQHF,TGTGCCAGCAGTGGCGGTTATGGCAATCAGCCCCAGCATTTT